This T cell receptor beta chain is from a study of blood T cell repertoires in COVID-19. Germline lookup yields CDR1 MGHRA and CDR2 YSYEKL. CDR3 length: 11 residues. The ends were cut back, 1 base at V and 12 bases at J, with 9 bases in the middle. This table comes from immunoSEQ multiplex PCR, and its TCRdb copy is limited to in-frame clones, with some not included. The sample consists of hundreds of thousands of clones, 70% to 90% of them appearing once. The origin of this receptor is a man in his 70s with acute or convalescent COVID-19. The J gene is TRBJ1-1, the V gene TRBV4-1; D gene unclear. The sequenced material came from peripheral blood. The CDR3 DNA reads as TGCGCCAGCAGCCAAGGGACGGGAACTTTCTTT. This encodes CASSQGTGTFF.